This TCR beta chain is drawn from a study of T-cell memory formation after mild COVID-19. For the study at large: Among the donors, TCR clusters were largely specific to each donor. Notes on the study in general: Pre-infection memory harbored some responding clones, suggesting cross-reactive memory joined.

This CDR3 spans 16 amino acids. With 3 bases clipped from V and 1 base from J, the junction kept 4 bases outside the gene matches. Germline V gives CDR1 LNHDA, CDR2 SQIVND (reference sequence). With respect to this clonotype: The antigen remains unidentified.

TCR alpha and TCR beta cDNA libraries carrying sample barcodes and UMIs were produced by 5'RACE using constant-segment primers. TCRdb reprocessed the 5' RACE reads via MiXCR and lists one record per CDR3 protein. The table has fewer than 350,000 distinct CDR3 sequences, about 15% seen once. The chain joins TRBV19 to TRBJ2-3, with 10 bases matching TRBD2. Sequenced material: PBMCs or a T cell subset sorted from them (not recorded which). This TCR derives from a man aged 18 to 29 who had mild COVID-19 (a few samples of this study predate the infection). Cell type and time point are not known. Here the CDR3 DNA reads TGTGCCAGTAGTATTGCCGGGACTAGCGGCACAGATACGCAGTATTTT. Protein: CASSIAGTSGTDTQYF.